These 26 T cell receptor beta chains originate from one sample sequenced in a study of T cells in Graves' hyperthyroidism and ophthalmopathy. RNA transcripts yielded amplified TCR beta CDR3 regions. First-round RT-PCR targeting the TCR CDR3 was performed with the HTBI primer set. TCRdb independently ran MiXCR on the multiplex PCR reads; one entry per CDR3 protein. The sample consists of some 720,000 distinct CDR3 sequences, roughly 15% of them appearing once. Sequenced sample: blood. The origin of the receptors is a man aged 18-30 years with Graves' hyperthyroidism.

This clonotype was recorded at least ten times. CDR3 coding DNA: TGTGCCAGCAGGGATAGGGGGGATCAGCCCCAGCATTTT. Encoded protein: CASRDRGDQPQHF. V gene TRBV2 combines with J gene TRBJ1-5; a weak D match, TRBD1 (6 bases). Germline assignment: CDR1 SNHLY and CDR2 FYNNEI. Deletions cut 6 bases from V and 5 bases from J, with 11 bases between. The CDR3 has 13 amino acids.

This clonotype was seen many times. The chain's CDR3 is CASSLGEGGSSPLHF. As DNA, the CDR3 is TGTGCCAGCAGTCTCGGGGAGGGGGGTAGTTCACCCCTCCACTTT. The rearrangement links TRBV28 to TRBJ1-6, with a weak D call TRBD1 (6 bases). Looked up from germline, CDR1 is MDHEN and CDR2 is SYDVKM. Trimming cost V 5 bases and J 9 bases, with 17 bases left between them. The length of the CDR3 is 15 residues. The entire variable domain, with the rest obtained from reference TRBV28 and TRBJ1-6, is as follows: DVKVTQSSRYLVKRTGEKVFLECVQDMDHENMFWYRQDPGLGLRLIYFSYDVKMKEKGDIPEGYSVSREKKERFSLILESASTNQTSMYLCASSLGEGGSSPLHFGNGTRLTVT.

The rearrangement links TRBV6-2 or TRBV6-3 to TRBJ1-5; 8 bases map to TRBD1. This CDR3 has 19 residues. V lost 8 bases and J lost 3; bases outside the gene matches: 21. Germline-derived CDR1 and CDR2 are MNHEY and SVGEGT. The CDR3 coding sequence is TGTGCCAGCCACTCAGGGCCATTCGGGACAGGTTTCCTCAATCAGCCCCAGCATTTT. Its protein is CASHSGPFGTGFLNQPQHF.

This clonotype came up many times. The chain couples TRBV20-1 to TRBJ2-7; 10 nucleotides agree with TRBD1. Looked up from germline, CDR1 is DFQATT and CDR2 is SNEGSKA (reference sequence). The CDR3 has 14 amino acids. V shed 1 base and J 2 bases; nucleotides not matched to a gene: 2. The CDR3 DNA is TGCAGTGCTAGAGTAGGGACAGGGGCCTACGAGCAGTACTTC. It encodes CSARVGTGAYEQYF.

The chain is built from TRBV27 and TRBJ1-2, with 8 bases matching TRBD1. From germline, CDR1 is MNHEY and CDR2 SMNVEV (reference sequence). Trimming cost V 5 bases and J 5 bases; bases outside gene matches: 16. CDR3 length: 17 residues. The CDR3 bases are TGTGCCAGCAGTCCTAGGACAGGGTTCGTCGCTATATATGGCTACACCTTC. The encoded protein is CASSPRTGFVAIYGYTF.

J is TRBJ2-1 and V is TRBV10-2; 9 bases fit TRBD1. V was clipped by 5 bases and J by 10 bases; unmatched bases: 3. The CDR3 runs to 12 residues. CDR1 and CDR2 (germline): WSHSY, SAAADI. This CDR3 reads CASSTGGAEQFF. CDR3 DNA sequence: TGCGCCAGCAGTACAGGGGGCGCCGAGCAGTTCTTC.

This clonotype was counted at least ten times. This chain links TRBV12-3 or TRBV12-4 with TRBJ2-7; D is undetermined. This CDR3 is 13 amino acids long. The V and J ends lost 6 bases and 4 bases respectively, with 13 bases between them. This chain's CDR3 is CASRGQKTYEQYF. CDR3 nucleotide sequence: TGTGCCAGCAGGGGCCAGAAGACGTACGAGCAGTACTTC.

This clonotype was counted between two and nine times. The chain couples TRBV29-1 to TRBJ2-7; D is ambiguous. The CDR3 covers 13 residues. The V gene's germline CDR1 is SQVTM and CDR2 ANQGSEA. V lost 5 bases and J lost 0, with 11 bases in between. CDR3 loop: CSVRLSHSYEQYF. The CDR3 DNA is TGCAGCGTTCGGCTCAGTCACTCCTACGAGCAGTACTTC.

Many counts were recorded for this clonotype. V usage is TRBV12-3 or TRBV12-4 and J usage is TRBJ1-5; D possibly corresponds to TRBD1 (5 bases). V gave up 5 bases and J gave up 0 bases, with 14 bases separating them. This CDR3 is built from 16 residues. CDR3 in DNA: TGTGCCAGCAGTCCGCCGACAGCCTATAGCAATCAGCCCCAGCATTTT. This encodes CASSPPTAYSNQPQHF.

This clonotype was seen many times. This chain links TRBV7-9 with TRBJ2-5; possible D gene TRBD1, 6 bases. Trimming removed 4 bases from V and 1 base from J, with 13 bases in between. From germline, CDR1 is SEHNR and CDR2 FQNEAQ (reference sequence). CDR3 size: 15 residues. The CDR3 nucleotides are TGTGCCAGCAGCTCCCGGTACAGGGCCCAAGAGACCCAGTACTTC. Encoded protein: CASSSRYRAQETQYF.

There are many counts of this clonotype. V usage is TRBV28 and J usage is TRBJ2-5; 8 bases fit TRBD1. The CDR3 sequence is 14 residues long. The V gene's germline CDR1 is MDHEN and CDR2 SYDVKM. V was pared by 1 base and J by 5 bases, with 3 bases of the junction left unmatched. This CDR3 is CASSLSGGRETQYF. CDR3 bases: TGTGCCAGCAGTTTATCAGGGGGCAGGGAGACCCAGTACTTC. The complete variable domain, with remaining parts taken from reference TRBV28 and TRBJ2-5, reads DVKVTQSSRYLVKRTGEKVFLECVQDMDHENMFWYRQDPGLGLRLIYFSYDVKMKEKGDIPEGYSVSREKKERFSLILESASTNQTSMYLCASSLSGGRETQYFGPGTRLLVL.

A note on this clonotype: A clone one base away is much larger, so this may be a read error. The chain has TRBV10-3 and TRBJ1-2, with D possibly TRBD1 on 5 matching bases. V was trimmed by 6 bases and J by 1 base, leaving 12 bases between them. Germline assignment: CDR1 ENHRY and CDR2 SYGVKD. The CDR3 runs 14 residues. DNA of the CDR3: TGTGCCATCAGCGCCTTACAGGATAACTATGGCTACACCTTC. Protein: CAISALQDNYGYTF.

This clonotype was observed many times. J is TRBJ1-1 and V is TRBV19; D gene unclear. The V gene's germline CDR1 is LNHDA and CDR2 SQIVND (reference sequence). The CDR3 loop spans 13 amino acids. V dropped 2 bases and J dropped 1 base, with 5 bases sitting between them. The CDR3 here is CASSIFGNTEAFF. The DNA of the CDR3 is TGTGCCAGTAGTATATTCGGGAACACTGAAGCTTTCTTT.

This clonotype was detected many times. The chain combines TRBV28 with TRBJ2-7; 9 bases are a match to TRBD2. Germline V lookup: CDR1 MDHEN, CDR2 SYDVKM. The CDR3 runs 15 residues. The V gene end was trimmed by 5 bases and the J gene end by 5 bases; junction bases not matched to a gene: 10. CDR3 amino acids: CASSGWAGGMDEQYF. The CDR3 nucleotides are TGTGCCAGCAGTGGCTGGGCGGGAGGGATGGACGAGCAGTACTTC.

The rearrangement joins TRBV7-9 to TRBJ1-1; D remains ambiguous. This CDR3 has 12 residues. V lost 3 bases to trimming and J lost 5 bases, with 7 bases between them. The germline CDR1 and CDR2 sequences are SEHNR and FQNEAQ (reference sequence). The CDR3 DNA reads TGTGCCAGCAGCTTCGCGGGAACTGAAGCTTTCTTT. Encoded protein: CASSFAGTEAFF.

J is TRBJ2-1 and V is TRBV25-1; TRBD2 matches 13 bases. Germline V CDR1 and CDR2: MGHDK, SYGVNS. This CDR3 region has 18 residues. J was trimmed by 8 bases and V by 4 bases; bases with no gene match: 14. The CDR3 coding sequence is TGTGCCAGCAGTGGTGTGGAACCGGGACTAGCGGGATCTTATGAGCAGTTCTTC. Its translation: CASSGVEPGLAGSYEQFF.

A few counts support this clonotype. This chain uses TRBV2 with TRBJ1-2; 9 bases agree with TRBD1. This CDR3 contains 16 residues. Germline trimming cut 6 bases from V and 2 bases from J; bases unmatched to any gene: 10. Germline-derived CDR1 and CDR2 are SNHLY and FYNNEI. CDR3 bases: TGTGCCAGCAGCGGAAGCCTCGGACAGGGGAACTATGGCTACACCTTC. Protein: CASSGSLGQGNYGYTF.

This clonotype was counted a few times. The V call is TRBV19, the J call TRBJ2-1, with D possibly being TRBD1 (6 bases). This CDR3 spans 12 amino acids. The V gene lost 5 bases and the J gene lost 12 bases, with 14 bases spanning the gap. Germline CDR1 reads LNHDA; CDR2 reads SQIVND (reference sequence). For the CDR3, the DNA is TGTGCCAGTAGTCCTCTTAGGGACACGCAGTTCTTC. This translates into CASSPLRDTQFF.

A note on this clonotype: This could be a read error, since a much larger clone is one nucleotide away. This sequence joins TRBV28 and TRBJ2-7; TRBD2 aligns across 8 bases. The CDR3 has 16 amino acids. The junction had 7 bases not matched to a gene; V was cut back by 3 bases and J by 0 bases. CDR1 and CDR2 from the germline V gene are MDHEN and SYDVKM. The CDR3 loop is CASSFFTSGSSYEQYF. Here the CDR3 DNA reads TGTGCCAGCAGTTTCTTTACCAGCGGGAGCTCCTACGAGCAGTACTTC.

In its sample, this clonotype was seen many times. The chain couples TRBV12-3 or TRBV12-4 to TRBJ2-3, with 13 bases fitting TRBD2. The CDR3 sequence is 16 residues long. V lost 5 bases to trimming and J lost 4 bases; unmatched junction nucleotides: 6. CDR3 amino acids: CASSPGLAGAPDTQYF. The CDR3 coding sequence is TGTGCCAGCAGTCCCGGACTAGCGGGAGCCCCAGATACGCAGTATTTT.

This clonotype was seen ten or more times. V and J are TRBV6-1 and TRBJ2-1, with 10 bases lining up with TRBD2. V was clipped by 1 base and J by 6 bases; unmatched bases: 6. This CDR3 is built from 16 residues. Germline V gene sequence: CDR1 MNHNS, CDR2 SASEGT. The CDR3 loop reads CASSEGSSGRGNEQFF. The CDR3 nucleotides are TGTGCCAGCAGTGAAGGTTCTAGCGGGAGAGGCAATGAGCAGTTCTTC.

This chain joins TRBV4-1 and TRBJ2-4; 8 nucleotides align to TRBD1. Germline trimming cut 4 bases from V and 4 bases from J; bases unmatched to any gene: 6. The CDR3 is 15 residues long. The germline V gene encodes CDR1 MGHRA and CDR2 YSYEKL. In nucleotides, the CDR3 is TGCGCCAGCAGCCGCCTAGGACAGGGTAAAAACATTCAGTACTTC. Amino acids: CASSRLGQGKNIQYF.

Ten or more counts support this clonotype. The CDR3 sequence: CASSLYGRATYNEQFF. CDR3 DNA: TGTGCCAGCAGTTTATATGGGAGGGCCACCTACAATGAGCAGTTCTTC. J is TRBJ2-1 and V is TRBV27, with 7 positions matching TRBD2. Germline CDR1 and CDR2: MNHEY and SMNVEV (reference sequence). The CDR3 totals 16 residues. J lost 2 bases, V lost 1 base, and 5 bases had no gene match.

There are many counts of this clonotype. The rearrangement uses TRBV12-3 or TRBV12-4 and TRBJ2-4; 9 bases fit TRBD1. Germline trimming cut 8 bases from V and 14 bases from J; bases unmatched to any gene: 7. This CDR3 comprises 11 residues. This CDR3 reads CASGQGPQEYF. CDR3 in DNA: TGTGCCAGCGGACAGGGGCCTCAGGAGTACTTC.

This clonotype has more than one count but fewer than ten. The V and J genes are TRBV10-3 and TRBJ2-5, with D maybe TRBD1 (7 bases). This CDR3 region has 14 residues. Trimming removed 8 bases at V and 5 bases at J, with 18 bases between. Germline CDR1 is ENHRY and CDR2 is SYGVKD. Here the CDR3 reads CAIRKTGTGETQYF. The CDR3 nucleotides read TGTGCCATCCGGAAGACAGGGACTGGGGAGACCCAGTACTTC.

Many counts were recorded for this clonotype. The V gene is TRBV7-8, the J gene TRBJ2-5; D is perhaps TRBD1 (6 bases). This CDR3 is built from 14 residues. Trimming cost V 4 bases and J 5 bases, with 14 bases left between them. Germline V gives CDR1 SGHVS, CDR2 FQNEAQ. DNA for the CDR3: TGTGCCAGCAGCTCCCGAATGAGGGGGGAGACCCAGTACTTC. The encoded protein is CASSSRMRGETQYF.